A selection of T cell receptor beta chains follows, all from one sample in a study of early T cells in non-severe SARS-CoV-2 infection. TCRdb fed the 5' RACE reads into MiXCR, producing one record per CDR3 protein. The sample records tens of thousands of distinct CDR3 sequences, about 11% being singletons. Sequences were derived from whole blood, sampled at baseline. The receptors were sampled from an adult who was a healthcare worker with PCR-confirmed SARS-CoV-2 infection or an uninfected control (not recorded which). Both conserved end residues are part of each CDR3. A D gene is named only where the DNA matches it firmly. Not all rows give a size; the values are once, few, many and, for expanded clones, a class.

clone size: few; J gene: TRBJ1-3; V gene: TRBV7-3; D gene: -; CDR3 protein: CASSPGPRPGNTIYF; CDR3 DNA: TGTGCCAGCAGCCCCGGTCCGAGGCCTGGAAACACCATATATTTT
clone size: -; J gene: TRBJ2-5; V gene: TRBV7-6; D gene: -; CDR3 protein: CASSFVSGETQYF; CDR3 DNA: TGTGCCAGCAGCTTCGTTTCAGGAGAGACCCAGTACTTC
clone size: -; J gene: TRBJ2-2; V gene: TRBV12-3/TRBV12-4; D gene: -; CDR3 protein: CASTIASFGELFF; CDR3 DNA: TGTGCCAGCACCATTGCGAGTTTCGGGGAGCTGTTTTTT
clone size: few; J gene: TRBJ1-2; V gene: TRBV19; D gene: -; CDR3 protein: CASSLGAARPDYGYTF; CDR3 DNA: TGTGCCAGTAGCCTCGGGGCGGCTAGGCCCGATTATGGCTACACCTTC
clone size: many; J gene: TRBJ1-2; V gene: TRBV20-1; D gene: -; CDR3 protein: CSARVVSSGYTF; CDR3 DNA: TGCAGTGCTAGAGTGGTGTCCTCTGGCTACACCTTC
clone size: few; J gene: TRBJ2-2; V gene: TRBV19; D gene: TRBD1; CDR3 protein: CASRTGGVDTGELFF; CDR3 DNA: TGTGCCAGTAGAACAGGGGGCGTCGACACCGGGGAGCTGTTTTTT
clone size: -; J gene: TRBJ2-5; V gene: TRBV12-3/TRBV12-4; D gene: -; CDR3 protein: CASRLTRRVQETQYF; CDR3 DNA: TGTGCCAGCAGACTGACTAGACGGGTGCAGGAGACCCAGTACTTC
clone size: few; J gene: TRBJ2-5; V gene: TRBV6-5; D gene: -; CDR3 protein: CASSPRRAGYQETQYF; CDR3 DNA: TGTGCCAGCAGTCCGCGCCGGGCGGGCTACCAAGAGACCCAGTACTTC
clone size: few; J gene: TRBJ2-3; V gene: TRBV20-1; D gene: TRBD2; CDR3 protein: CSAQVWTSGGDTQYF; CDR3 DNA: TGCAGTGCCCAAGTTTGGACTAGCGGGGGGGATACGCAGTATTTT
clone size: many; J gene: TRBJ2-5; V gene: TRBV12-3/TRBV12-4; D gene: -; CDR3 protein: CASSPRSDGETQYF; CDR3 DNA: TGTGCCAGCAGTCCACGTAGTGACGGAGAGACCCAGTACTTC
clone size: medium-sized; J gene: TRBJ2-7; V gene: TRBV7-9; D gene: -; CDR3 protein: CASSSGLREQYF; CDR3 DNA: TGTGCCAGCAGCTCTGGACTTCGCGAGCAGTACTTC
clone size: -; J gene: TRBJ1-1; V gene: TRBV5-1; D gene: -; CDR3 protein: CASSLGQLMNTEAFF; CDR3 DNA: TGCGCCAGCAGCTTGGGGCAGCTCATGAACACTGAAGCTTTCTTT
clone size: -; J gene: TRBJ2-5; V gene: TRBV18; D gene: -; CDR3 protein: CASSPMEETQYF; CDR3 DNA: TGTGCCAGCTCACCAATGGAAGAGACCCAGTACTTC
clone size: few; J gene: TRBJ1-2; V gene: TRBV4-1; D gene: -; CDR3 protein: CASSRSWPHLVSYTF; CDR3 DNA: TGCGCCAGCAGCAGATCCTGGCCTCATCTTGTCAGCTACACCTTC
clone size: many; J gene: TRBJ1-5; V gene: TRBV7-9; D gene: TRBD1; CDR3 protein: CASSLEWTGGWQSNQPQHF; CDR3 DNA: TGTGCCAGCAGCTTAGAATGGACAGGGGGCTGGCAAAGCAATCAGCCCCAGCATTTT
clone size: few; J gene: TRBJ1-6; V gene: TRBV6-5; D gene: -; CDR3 protein: CASSGHKGWNSPLHF; CDR3 DNA: TGTGCCAGCAGTGGACACAAAGGCTGGAATTCACCCCTCCACTTT
clone size: few; J gene: TRBJ2-7; V gene: TRBV29-1; D gene: TRBD1; CDR3 protein: CSGRGNSYEQYF; CDR3 DNA: TGCAGCGGCAGGGGGAATAGCTACGAGCAGTACTTC
clone size: few; J gene: TRBJ2-5; V gene: TRBV5-1; D gene: -; CDR3 protein: CASSLGDQETQYF; CDR3 DNA: TGCGCCAGCAGCTTGGGGGACCAAGAGACCCAGTACTTC
clone size: few; J gene: TRBJ1-5; V gene: TRBV6-6; D gene: -; CDR3 protein: CASSYIGTTGGQPQHF; CDR3 DNA: TGTGCCAGCAGTTACATCGGTACGACAGGCGGGCAGCCCCAGCATTTT
clone size: -; J gene: TRBJ1-2; V gene: TRBV10-1; D gene: -; CDR3 protein: CASSESGTQVYTF; CDR3 DNA: TGCGCCAGCAGTGAGTCTGGAACTCAGGTTTACACCTTC
clone size: few; J gene: TRBJ1-3; V gene: TRBV11-2; D gene: -; CDR3 protein: CASSMPGSGNTIYF; CDR3 DNA: TGTGCCAGCAGCATGCCGGGGTCTGGAAACACCATATATTTT
clone size: many; J gene: TRBJ1-5; V gene: TRBV5-8; D gene: -; CDR3 protein: CASSTLQGSNQPQHF; CDR3 DNA: TGTGCCAGCAGCACCCTACAGGGTAGCAATCAGCCCCAGCATTTT
clone size: few; J gene: TRBJ1-1; V gene: TRBV5-1; D gene: -; CDR3 protein: CASSSDGMNTEAFF; CDR3 DNA: TGCGCCAGCAGCTCCGACGGGATGAACACTGAAGCTTTCTTT
clone size: many; J gene: TRBJ1-2; V gene: TRBV20-1; D gene: -; CDR3 protein: CSADWDWPYFGGYTF; CDR3 DNA: TGCAGTGCTGATTGGGACTGGCCCTACTTCGGTGGCTACACCTTC
clone size: few; J gene: TRBJ2-7; V gene: TRBV10-1; D gene: -; CDR3 protein: CASSEGIGLYEQYF; CDR3 DNA: TGCGCCAGCAGTGAGGGTATTGGGCTCTACGAGCAGTACTTC
clone size: few; J gene: TRBJ1-3; V gene: TRBV11-3; D gene: -; CDR3 protein: CASSQDTGPEYTIYF; CDR3 DNA: TGTGCCAGCAGCCAGGACACGGGTCCGGAGTACACCATATATTTT
clone size: -; J gene: TRBJ1-6; V gene: TRBV7-2; D gene: -; CDR3 protein: CVSSLDRANSPLHF; CDR3 DNA: TGTGTCAGCAGCTTGGACAGAGCTAATTCACCCCTCCACTTT
clone size: few; J gene: TRBJ2-7; V gene: TRBV12-3/TRBV12-4; D gene: -; CDR3 protein: CASRLGGSSYEQYF; CDR3 DNA: TGTGCCAGCAGGCTGGGAGGCAGCTCCTACGAGCAGTACTTC
clone size: -; J gene: TRBJ2-7; V gene: TRBV18; D gene: -; CDR3 protein: CASSPMGSEQYF; CDR3 DNA: TGTGCCAGCTCACCGATGGGAAGCGAGCAGTACTTC
clone size: -; J gene: TRBJ2-7; V gene: TRBV5-6; D gene: TRBD1; CDR3 protein: CASSGQGVAYEQYF; CDR3 DNA: TGTGCCAGCAGCGGACAGGGTGTAGCCTACGAGCAGTACTTC